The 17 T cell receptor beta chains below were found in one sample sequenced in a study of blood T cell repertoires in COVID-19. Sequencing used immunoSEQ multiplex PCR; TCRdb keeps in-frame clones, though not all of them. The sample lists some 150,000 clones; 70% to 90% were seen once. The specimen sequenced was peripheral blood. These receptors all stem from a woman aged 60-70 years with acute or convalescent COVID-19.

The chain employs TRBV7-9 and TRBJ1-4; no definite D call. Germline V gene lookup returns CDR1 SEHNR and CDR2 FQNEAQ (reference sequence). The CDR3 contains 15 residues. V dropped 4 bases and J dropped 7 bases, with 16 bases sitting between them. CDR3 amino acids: CASSSPGPGGEKLFF. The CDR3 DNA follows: TGTGCCAGCAGCTCTCCGGGTCCGGGAGGTGAAAAACTGTTTTTT.

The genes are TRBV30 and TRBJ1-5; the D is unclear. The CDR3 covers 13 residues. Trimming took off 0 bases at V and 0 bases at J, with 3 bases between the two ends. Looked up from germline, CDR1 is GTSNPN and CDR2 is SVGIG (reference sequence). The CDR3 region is CAWSVASNQPQHF. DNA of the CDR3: TGTGCCTGGAGTGTGGCTAGCAATCAGCCCCAGCATTTT.

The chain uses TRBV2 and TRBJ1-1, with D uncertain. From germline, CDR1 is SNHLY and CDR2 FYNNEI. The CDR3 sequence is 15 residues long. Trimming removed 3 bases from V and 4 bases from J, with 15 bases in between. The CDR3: CASSDFRRMSTEAFF. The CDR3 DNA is TGTGCCAGCAGTGACTTTCGAAGAATGAGCACTGAAGCTTTCTTT.

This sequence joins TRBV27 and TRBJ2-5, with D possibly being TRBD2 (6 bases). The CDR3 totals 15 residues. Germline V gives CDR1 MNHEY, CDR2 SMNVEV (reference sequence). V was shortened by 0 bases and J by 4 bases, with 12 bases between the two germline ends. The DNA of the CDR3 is TGTGCCAGCAGTTTATCTAGCGGCCCCCCAGAGACCCAGTACTTC. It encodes CASSLSSGPPETQYF.

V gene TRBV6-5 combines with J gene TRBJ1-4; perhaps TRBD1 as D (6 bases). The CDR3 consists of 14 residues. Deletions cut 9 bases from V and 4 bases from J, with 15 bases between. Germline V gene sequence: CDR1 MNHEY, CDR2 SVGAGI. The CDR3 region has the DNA TGTGCCAGTACGCAGGGGCTAATTAATGAAAAACTGTTTTTT. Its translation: CASTQGLINEKLFF.

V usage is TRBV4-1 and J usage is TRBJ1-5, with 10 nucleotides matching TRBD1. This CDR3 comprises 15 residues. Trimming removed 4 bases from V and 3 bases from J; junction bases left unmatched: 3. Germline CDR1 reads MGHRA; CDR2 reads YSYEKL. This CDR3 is CASSPGQGNNQPQHF. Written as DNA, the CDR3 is TGCGCCAGCAGCCCGGGACAGGGGAACAATCAGCCCCAGCATTTT.

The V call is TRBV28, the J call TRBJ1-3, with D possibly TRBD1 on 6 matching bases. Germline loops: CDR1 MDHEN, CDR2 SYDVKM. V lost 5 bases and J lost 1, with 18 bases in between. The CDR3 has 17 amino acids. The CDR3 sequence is CASSRPPTGSSGNTIYF. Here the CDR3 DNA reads TGTGCCAGCAGTCGACCCCCGACAGGCTCATCTGGAAACACCATATATTTT.

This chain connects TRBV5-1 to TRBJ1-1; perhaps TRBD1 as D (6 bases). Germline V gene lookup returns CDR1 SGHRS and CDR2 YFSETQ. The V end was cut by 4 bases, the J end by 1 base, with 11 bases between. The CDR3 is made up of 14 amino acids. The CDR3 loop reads CASSIRTENTEAFF. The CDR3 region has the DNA TGCGCCAGCAGCATACGGACAGAGAACACTGAAGCTTTCTTT.

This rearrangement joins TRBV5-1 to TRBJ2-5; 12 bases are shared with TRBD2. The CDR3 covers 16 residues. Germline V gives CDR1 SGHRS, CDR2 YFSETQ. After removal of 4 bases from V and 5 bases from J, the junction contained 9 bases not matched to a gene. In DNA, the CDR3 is TGCGCCAGCAGCCTCTCTAGCGGGGGGGGCTATGAGACCCAGTACTTC. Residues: CASSLSSGGGYETQYF.

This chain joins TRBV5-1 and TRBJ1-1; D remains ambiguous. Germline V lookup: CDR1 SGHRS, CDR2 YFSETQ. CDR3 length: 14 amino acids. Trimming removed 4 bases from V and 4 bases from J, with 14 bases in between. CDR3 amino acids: CASSPVLTGTEAFF. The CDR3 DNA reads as TGCGCCAGCAGCCCCGTGCTTACGGGCACTGAAGCTTTCTTT.

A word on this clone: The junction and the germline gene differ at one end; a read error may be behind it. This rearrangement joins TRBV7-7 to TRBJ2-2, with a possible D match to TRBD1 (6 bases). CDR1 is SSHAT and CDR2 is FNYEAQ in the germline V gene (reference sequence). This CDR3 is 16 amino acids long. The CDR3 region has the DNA TGTGCTAGCAGCTTATCTGGACAGCTTAACACCGGGGAGCTGTTTTTT. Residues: CASSLSGQLNTGELFF. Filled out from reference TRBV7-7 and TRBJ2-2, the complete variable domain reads GAGVSQSPRYKVTKRGQDVTLRCDPISSHATLYWYQQALGQGPEFLTYFNYEAQPDKSGLPSDRFSAERPEGSISTLTIQRTEQRDSAMYRCASSLSGQLNTGELFFGEGSRLTVL.

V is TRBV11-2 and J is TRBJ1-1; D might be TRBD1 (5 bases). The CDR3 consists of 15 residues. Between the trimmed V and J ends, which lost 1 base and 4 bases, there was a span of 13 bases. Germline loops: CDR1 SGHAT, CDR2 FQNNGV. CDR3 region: CASSLGVLGGTEAFF. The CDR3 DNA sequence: TGTGCCAGCAGCTTAGGGGTCCTGGGGGGCACTGAAGCTTTCTTT.

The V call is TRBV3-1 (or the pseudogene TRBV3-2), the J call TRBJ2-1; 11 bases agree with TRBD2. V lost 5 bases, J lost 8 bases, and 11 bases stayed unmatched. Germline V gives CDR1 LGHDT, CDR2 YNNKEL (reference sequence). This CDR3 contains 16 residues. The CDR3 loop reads CASSFSIAGGQDEQFF. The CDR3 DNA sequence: TGTGCCAGCAGCTTCAGCATAGCGGGGGGGCAGGATGAGCAGTTCTTC.

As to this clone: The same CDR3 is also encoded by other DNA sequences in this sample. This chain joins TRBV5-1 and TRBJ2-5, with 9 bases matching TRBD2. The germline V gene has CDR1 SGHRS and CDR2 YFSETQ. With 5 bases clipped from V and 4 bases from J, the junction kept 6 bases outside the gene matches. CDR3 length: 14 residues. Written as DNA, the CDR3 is TGCGCCAGCAGTTCGGGACTAGCTAGAGAGACCCAGTACTTC. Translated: CASSSGLARETQYF.

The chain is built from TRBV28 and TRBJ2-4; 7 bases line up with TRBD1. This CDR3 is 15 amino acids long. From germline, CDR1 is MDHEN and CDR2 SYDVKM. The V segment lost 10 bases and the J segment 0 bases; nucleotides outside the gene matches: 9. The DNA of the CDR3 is TGTGCCACCTCCCCGACAGGGATAGCCAAAAACATTCAGTACTTC. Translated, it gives CATSPTGIAKNIQYF.

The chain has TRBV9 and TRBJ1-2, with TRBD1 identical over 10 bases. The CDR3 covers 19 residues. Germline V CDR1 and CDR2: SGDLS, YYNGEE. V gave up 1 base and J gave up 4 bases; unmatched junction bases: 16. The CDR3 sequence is CASSVPNTLRQGACYGYTF. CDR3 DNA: TGTGCCAGCAGCGTACCTAATACCTTAAGACAGGGGGCTTGCTATGGCTACACCTTC.

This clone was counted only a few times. This CDR3 is CASTSQGGIHSYNSPLHF. Written as DNA, the CDR3 is TGTGCCAGCACGTCACAGGGTGGGATTCACTCCTATAATTCACCCCTCCACTTT. The chain is built from TRBV28 and TRBJ1-6; perhaps TRBD1 as D (6 bases). There are 18 residues in the CDR3. Trimming shortened V by 7 bases and J by 0 bases, and 19 bases separated the two germline ends. The germline V gene has CDR1 MDHEN and CDR2 SYDVKM.